The sequence of this TCR beta chain was determined in a study of shared clonotypes between healthy human individuals. The CDR3 contains 13 residues. The V gene's germline CDR1 is SEHNR and CDR2 FQNEAQ (reference sequence). The germline V and J ends were trimmed by 1 base and 3 bases, with 7 bases remaining between them. CD45RO-negative, CCR7-selected cells formed the naive CD8 fraction, which excluded terminally differentiated effector memory CD45RA+ cells. The protocol was immunoSEQ multiplex PCR, while the TCRdb copy is restricted to in-frame clones and leaves out a portion. The repertoire holds some 740,000 clones, with 80% to 95% as singletons.

The chain recombines TRBV7-9 with TRBJ2-7, with D hard to call. Source material: naive CD8+ T cells sorted from blood. This clonotype originated in a man aged 25-45 years in good health. The CDR3: CASSLVTVYEQYF. CDR3 bases: TGTGCCAGCAGCTTAGTGACGGTCTACGAGCAGTACTTC.